Listed below are T cell receptor beta chains from one sample, sequenced in a study of tumor and adjacent non-tumor tissue in lung cancer. TCRdb re-called the multiplex PCR reads with MiXCR, one entry per CDR3 protein. The sample lists about 98,000 distinct CDR3 sequences, 80% occurring once. The sample consisted of distant non-tumor lung tissue. The receptors originated from a man in his sixties with small cell lung cancer. The CDR3 runs from the conserved cysteine through the conserved F or W. D genes are given only for firm matches. Some rows have no size entry. The others give once, few or many, or a class for an expanded clone.

j_gene	abundance	len	v_gene	d_gene	CDR3aa	CDR3nt
TRBJ1-1	NA	16	TRBV7-9	TRBD1	CATSLWKGQGITEAFF	TGTGCCACTAGCTTATGGAAAGGACAGGGGATCACTGAAGCTTTCTTT
TRBJ1-1	NA	14	TRBV6-2/TRBV6-3	TRBD1	CASSLTGENTVVFF	TGTGCCAGCAGTTTGACAGGGGAGAACACTGTAGTTTTCTTT
TRBJ2-3	many	14	TRBV30	TRBD2	CAWRESGGTDTQYF	TGTGCCTGGAGGGAAAGCGGGGGCACAGATACGCAGTATTTT
TRBJ2-1	NA	16	TRBV11-2	TRBD2	CASSREGSMALHEQLF	TGTGCCAGCAGCCGGGAGGGTAGTATGGCCCTCCATGAGCAATTGTTC
TRBJ1-4	NA	12	TRBV29-1	NA	CSVGATGGKLFF	TGCAGCGTAGGGGCCACTGGGGGAAAACTGTTTTTC
TRBJ2-2	NA	15	TRBV4-2	NA	CASKQAGDYGGELFF	TGTGCCAGCAAACAGGCAGGAGATTATGGCGGGGAGCTGTTTTTT
TRBJ1-5	NA	19	TRBV20-1	NA	CSARDWVPGHDGSQQPQHF	TGCAGTGCTAGAGATTGGGTCCCCGGACATGACGGATCGCAGCAGCCCCAGCATTTT
TRBJ2-3	NA	15	TRBV5-4	TRBD2	CASILKREGGDKQYF	TGTGCCAGCATCTTGAAACGGGAGGGAGGAGATAAGCAGTATTTT
TRBJ2-6	NA	14	TRBV29-1	NA	CSVGENFGANVLTF	TGTAGCGTCGGCGAAAACTTTGGGGCCAACGTCCTGACTTTC
TRBJ2-3	NA	15	TRBV6-5	TRBD1	CASSYYTGGPDMQYF	TGTGCCAGCAGTTATTATACAGGGGGACCAGATATGCAGTATTTT
TRBJ2-2	NA	15	TRBV12-3/TRBV12-4	TRBD1	CASSFFGTDARELFF	TGTGCCAGCAGTTTCTTTGGGACAGACGCCCGGGAGCTGTTTTTT
TRBJ2-3	NA	13	TRBV11-2	NA	CTSNLDWTDTQYF	TGTACCAGCAACTTAGACTGGACAGATACTCAGTATTTT
TRBJ2-5	many	14	TRBV4-1	NA	CASSRGRSQETQYF	TGCGCCAGCAGCCGTGGACGTTCACAAGAGACCCAGTACTTC
TRBJ2-3	NA	13	TRBV5-1	NA	CASAPGLTDTQYF	TGCGCCAGCGCCCCGGGACTCACAGATACGCAGTATTTT
TRBJ1-1	once	15	TRBV12-3/TRBV12-4	TRBD1	CANRRLLTGGTEAFF	TGTGCCAACAGGAGGCTACTGACAGGGGGCACTGAAGCTTTCTTT
TRBJ2-1	NA	14	TRBV6-5	NA	CAISYVIGVNEQFF	TGTGCCATCAGTTACGTCATTGGGGTCAATGAGCAGTTCTTC
TRBJ1-1	NA	12	TRBV29-1	NA	CSGYRVNTEAFF	TGCAGCGGATATAGAGTGAACACTGAAGCTTTCTTT
TRBJ2-2	NA	14	TRBV29-1	NA	CNVTPIRNTGELFF	TGCAACGTTACACCGATCAGGAATACCGGGGAGTTGTTTTTT
TRBJ1-6	NA	17	TRBV13	NA	CASSQNDGGSYNSPLHF	TGTGCCAGCAGTCAAAATGACGGAGGCTCCTATAATTCACCCCTCCACTTT
TRBJ2-7	NA	14	TRBV6-1	NA	CATSARATPYEQYF	TGTGCCACCTCAGCCCGGGCGACCCCCTACGAGCAGTACTTC
TRBJ2-5	few	14	TRBV2	NA	CASSRESGEETQYF	TGTGCCAGCAGTAGGGAGTCGGGGGAAGAGACCCAGTACTTC
TRBJ2-1	NA	15	TRBV6-5	NA	CASSYSVGVSNEQLF	TGTGCCAGCAGTTACTCTGTGGGAGTGAGTAATGAGCAGTTATTC
TRBJ2-5	NA	16	TRBV20-1	NA	CSARDLRQRGLETQYF	TGCAGTGCTAGAGACCTACGACAGAGGGGACTGGAGACCCAGTACTTC
TRBJ2-2	NA	14	TRBV11-2	NA	CASSWLCGVGELFF	TGTGCCAGCAGCTGGTTGTGCGGGGTCGGGGAGCTGTTTTTT
TRBJ2-2	NA	17	TRBV4-2	TRBD2	CASNEGASGTHTEELFF	TGTGCCAGCAACGAAGGAGCTAGCGGGACCCACACCGAGGAGCTGTTTTTT
TRBJ2-4	NA	15	TRBV5-5	NA	CASSLHGPGKNIRYF	TGTGCCAGCAGCCTCCATGGCCCTGGCAAAAACATTCGGTACTTC
TRBJ2-3	NA	15	TRBV29-1	TRBD2	CSVVMASGVRDTQYF	TGCAGCGTTGTGATGGCTAGCGGGGTGAGGGATACGCAGTATTTT
TRBJ2-2	NA	12	TRBV12-3/TRBV12-4	NA	CARWGRTEELFF	TGTGCCCGCTGGGGGAGGACCGAGGAGCTGTTTTTT
TRBJ2-3	once	17	TRBV7-3	TRBD2	CASSLQTSGISTDKQYF	TGTGCCAGCAGCCTCCAGACTAGCGGGATTAGCACAGATAAGCAGTATTTT
TRBJ2-3	NA	14	TRBV11-2	TRBD1	CTCSLVQGADTQYF	TGTACATGCAGCTTAGTTCAGGGGGCAGATACGCAGTATTTC
TRBJ1-2	NA	14	TRBV6-1	NA	CASRTLGMFTGYTF	TGTGCCAGCAGGACCCTGGGAATGTTTACTGGCTACACCTTC
TRBJ1-1	many	12	TRBV20-1	NA	CSAGWGNTEAFF	TGCAGTGCTGGGTGGGGGAACACTGAAGCTTTCTTT
TRBJ2-5	NA	11	TRBV5-1	NA	CSSSIQETQCF	TGCTCCAGCAGCATACAAGAGACCCAGTGCTTC
TRBJ1-5	NA	14	TRBV12-3/TRBV12-4	NA	CASSTRESNQPQHF	TGTGCCAGCAGTACGAGAGAGAGCAATCAGCCCCAGCATTTT
TRBJ1-3	NA	12	TRBV6-1	NA	CAIWTSRNTIYF	TGTGCCATCTGGACGAGCCGAAACACCATATATTTT
TRBJ2-1	NA	15	TRBV10-1	TRBD2	CASIERAGAYNEQFF	TGCGCCAGCATTGAACGAGCGGGAGCTTACAATGAGCAGTTCTTC
TRBJ2-7	once	13	TRBV4-1	NA	CASSSDRLYKQYF	TGCGCCAGCAGTTCCGACAGACTCTACAAGCAGTACTTT
TRBJ2-7	NA	15	TRBV28	TRBD2	CASSSGRLSSYDQYF	TGTGCCAGCAGTTCCGGGAGGCTAAGCTCCTACGATCAGTACTTC
TRBJ2-2	NA	15	TRBV6-1	TRBD2	CASRREGRFTREQLF	TGTGCCAGCAGGAGGGAGGGCCGCTTCACCAGGGAGCAGCTATTT
TRBJ2-3	NA	18	TRBV6-2/TRBV6-3	TRBD2	CASRSVLGKTSSPDTQYF	TGTGCCAGCAGGTCGGTCTTAGGGAAGACTAGCAGCCCAGATACGCAGTATTTT